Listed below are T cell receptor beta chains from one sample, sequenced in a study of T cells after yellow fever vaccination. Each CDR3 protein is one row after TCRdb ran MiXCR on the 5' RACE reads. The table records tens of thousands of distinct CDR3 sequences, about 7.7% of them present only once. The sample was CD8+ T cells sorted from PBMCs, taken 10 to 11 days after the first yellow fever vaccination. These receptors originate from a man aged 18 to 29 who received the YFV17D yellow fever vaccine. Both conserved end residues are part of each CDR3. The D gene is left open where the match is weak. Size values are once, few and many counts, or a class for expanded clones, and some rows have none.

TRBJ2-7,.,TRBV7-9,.,TGTGCCAGCATGGCCGGGAGCTACGAGCAGTACTTC,CASMAGSYEQYF
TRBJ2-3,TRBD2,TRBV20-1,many,TGCAGTGCTAGAGATCCCGGGACTAGCGGGGGAAGAGATACGCAGTATTTT,CSARDPGTSGGRDTQYF
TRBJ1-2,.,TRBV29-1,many,TGCAGCGTCCAGAGACCTACCGGCTCATCAGCTAACTATGGCTACACCTTC,CSVQRPTGSSANYGYTF
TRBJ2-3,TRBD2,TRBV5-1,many,TGCGCCAGCAGCTCGGGACTAGCGGATTCAGATACGCAGTATTTT,CASSSGLADSDTQYF
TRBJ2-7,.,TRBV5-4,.,TGTGCCAGCAGACCGCAACAGGGAAACGAGCAGTACTTC,CASRPQQGNEQYF
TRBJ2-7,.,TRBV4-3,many,TGCGCCAGCGGACAAACCAGGGGATCCTACGAGCAGTACTTC,CASGQTRGSYEQYF
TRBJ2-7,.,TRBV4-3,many,TGCGCCAGCAGCCAAGCCGGCGGCACCTACGAGCAGTACTTC,CASSQAGGTYEQYF
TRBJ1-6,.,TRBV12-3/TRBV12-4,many,TGTGCCAGCATCCTTCGGGGCTATAATTCACCCCTCCACTTT,CASILRGYNSPLHF
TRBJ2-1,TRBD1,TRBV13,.,TGTGCATTCGGGACAGGGGGTTTCAATGAGCAGTTCTTC,CAFGTGGFNEQFF
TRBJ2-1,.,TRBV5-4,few,TGTGCCAGCAAATACGGTCCCGGGGACTACAATGAGCAGTTCTTC,CASKYGPGDYNEQFF
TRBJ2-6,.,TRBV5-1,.,TGCGCCAGCAGCTCGGGACGAAATGATGTGGCCAACGTCCTGACTTTC,CASSSGRNDVANVLTF
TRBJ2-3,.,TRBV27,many,TGTGCCAGCAGTTTGGGGGGTACAGGCACAGATACGCAGTATTTT,CASSLGGTGTDTQYF
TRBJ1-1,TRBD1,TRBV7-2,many,TGTGCCAGCACCATAGTGGCAGGGGGGGACACTGAAGCTTTCTTT,CASTIVAGGDTEAFF
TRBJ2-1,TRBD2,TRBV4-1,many,TGCGCCAGCAGCCCCGAGGGCGGGGGGGCTGGCTATGAGCAGTTCTTC,CASSPEGGGAGYEQFF
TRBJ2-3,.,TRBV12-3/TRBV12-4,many,TGTGCCAGCAGGTCGACTGGATTGTTGGGGCAGTATTTT,CASRSTGLLGQYF
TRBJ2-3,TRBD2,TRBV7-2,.,TGTGCCAGCAACCACCCCAGCGGGGGGCCGGGGGATACGCAGTATTTT,CASNHPSGGPGDTQYF
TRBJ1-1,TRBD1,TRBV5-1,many,TGCGCCAGCAGCCCGACAGGGGGCTTGGTCACTGAAGCTTTCTTT,CASSPTGGLVTEAFF
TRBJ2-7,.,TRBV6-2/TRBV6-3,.,TGTGCCAGCAGTTACTCGGGAGACGAGCAGTACTTC,CASSYSGDEQYF
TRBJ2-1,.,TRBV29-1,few,TGCAGCGTTGAAGAAGTGGCCAGTATCTACAATGAGCAGTTCTTC,CSVEEVASIYNEQFF
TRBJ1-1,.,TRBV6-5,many,TGTGCCAGCAGCTCCCCGAGACGGGACACTGAAGCTTTCTTT,CASSSPRRDTEAFF
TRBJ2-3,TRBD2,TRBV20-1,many,TGCAGTGCAACCGGGACTAGCCTCAGCACAGATACGCAGTATTTT,CSATGTSLSTDTQYF
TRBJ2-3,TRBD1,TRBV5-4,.,TGTGCCAGCAGCTTGCGGGGACAGCTCACAGATACGCAGTATTTT,CASSLRGQLTDTQYF
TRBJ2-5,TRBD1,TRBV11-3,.,TGTGCCAGCAGCTTAGCCTGGGGGACAGAAGAGACCCAGTACTTC,CASSLAWGTEETQYF
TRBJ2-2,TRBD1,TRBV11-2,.,TGTGCCAGCAGCAAGCGGACAGGGGGCGTTCTTCCCGGGGAGCTGTTTTTT,CASSKRTGGVLPGELFF
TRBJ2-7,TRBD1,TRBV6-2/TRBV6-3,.,TGTGCCAGCAGTCCGACCGGGACAGCCTACGAGCAGTACTTC,CASSPTGTAYEQYF
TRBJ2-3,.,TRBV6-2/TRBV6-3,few,TGTGCCAGCAGACTAAGGAGTTCAGATACGCAGTATTTT,CASRLRSSDTQYF
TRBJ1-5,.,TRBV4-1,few,TGCGCCAGCAGCCAAGAATACAGTAGCAATCAGCCCCAGCATTTT,CASSQEYSSNQPQHF
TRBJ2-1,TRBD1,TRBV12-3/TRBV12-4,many,TGTGCCAGCAGTTTAAGGGACAGGGTCTACAATGAGCAGTTCTTC,CASSLRDRVYNEQFF
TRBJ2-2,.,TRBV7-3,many,TGTGCCAGCAGCTTAATCCCTGGGTCAAGTAAGCTGTTTTTT,CASSLIPGSSKLFF
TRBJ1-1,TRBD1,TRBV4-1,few,TGCGCCAGCAGCCACCCACAGGGGGCTGGCACTGAAGCTTTCTTT,CASSHPQGAGTEAFF
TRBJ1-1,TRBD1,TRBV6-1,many,TGTGCCAGCAGTCCCGGACAGGGGACTGAAGCTTTCTTT,CASSPGQGTEAFF